The T cell receptor beta chain described here comes from a study of human T cells and chemical hapten exposure. Study context: Patch tests delivered 0.01% DPC to the upper back and were evaluated at 6 days. General study findings and limits: Versus controls, expanded TCRs had significantly more large CDR3 similarity clusters.

Via MiXCR, TCRdb re-called the RACE reads, giving one row per CDR3 protein. Of around 380,000 distinct CDR3 sequences in the sample, 5.5% are singletons; the top ten hold around 8%. This clonotype was counted between two and nine times. Its cognate antigen is unknown. Trimming left V 2 bases short and J 2 bases short, with 8 bases between. The CDR3 is 14 amino acids. The germline V gene has CDR1 MNHEY and CDR2 SMNVEV (reference sequence). As to time point: pre-sensitization, week 0. As for treatment: therapeutic diphenylcyclopropenone sensitization with weekly scalp DPC. Non-pregnant alopecia patients aged 18 to 70, suitable for DPC therapy.

The clonotype originates from a woman in her late teens or twenties with alopecia areata. Some clones in this sample may be carry-over from other donors' samples. The V gene is TRBV27, the J gene TRBJ2-3; D is uncertain. The starting material was whole blood, obtained in connection with sensitization to the hapten diphenylcyclopropenone (DPC). CDR3 residues: CASSLDLHTDTQYF. The CDR3 DNA is TGTGCCAGCAGTTTAGATCTACACACAGATACGCAGTATTTT.